What follows describes a single T cell receptor beta chain. This clonotype was seen more than once but under ten times. The antigen this receptor binds is unknown. No base qualities exist here, and no much larger clone lies one base off it. Sequencing took place on an Illumina HiSeq 1500. In-frame beta chains were kept once TCRdb had trimmed the public reads at Q25 with fastp and called clones with MiXCR. Rows are combined by CDR3 protein, so each entry shows the most common genes and DNA. The sample profile shows fewer than 60,000 distinct CDR3 sequences; 15% to 20% of them were found once. Together, the top ten hold around 80% of the sample. This specimen belongs to a study of T cell repertoires in cytomegalovirus infection (dated by TCRdb to between 2018 and 2021). Notes on the research overall: Recently identified HLA-C-restricted CMV epitopes, whose presentation resists viral immunomodulation, were targeted by peptide stimulations together with well-studied HLA-B-restricted epitopes. The HLA type of each donor mattered for the analysis, because public TCR beta signatures pointed to carriage of CMV infection along with the matching HLA type.

Looking up the germline V gene yields CDR1 SGHVS and CDR2 FNYEAQ. The cysteine opens and the phenylalanine closes a CDR3 of 13 amino acids. The entry retains the CDR3 DNA only, 39 bases that are in frame from base 1. Clipping removes 4 bases from V and 10 bases from J, with 9 as the unmatched junction base count. The treatment or condition label, as the study defines it: in vitro stimulation with specific CMV peptide epitopes to enrich CMV-specific T cells. What the study reported, not specific to this receptor: The ex vivo response was dominated by HLA-C-restricted CMV-specific TCR beta clonotypes, and the single most frequent clonotype in two of eight donors was supplied by these HLA-C-restricted clonotypes. Cumulative frequency of public TCR beta family members discriminated carriers of CMV infection plus the relevant HLA type in this cohort and an independent 352-donor cohort.

The specimen was CD8+ T cells from cultured PBMCs, collected from culture after CMV antigen stimulation. This chain joins TRBV7-6 to TRBJ1-1, and 7 junction bases match TRBD1. The source of this sequence is a human donor in good health (CMV status not recorded). Some clones in this sample may be carry-over from other donors' samples. The CDR3 here reads CASSSTGEGSAFF. In nucleotide form, the sequence is TGTGCCAGCAGCTCAACAGGGGAGGGCTCAGCTTTCTTT.